This is a list of T cell receptor beta chains from one sample in a study of cytomegalovirus exposure and HLA in healthy donors. Produced via immunoSEQ multiplex PCR; TCRdb's table is partial and in-frame only. The sample carries just over 150,000 clones, around nine tenths recorded once. Material for sequencing was PBMCs. Receptor source: a woman aged 18-29 years in good health and CMV-seronegative. Both conserved end residues are part of each CDR3. A D gene is named only where the DNA matches it firmly. The size of a clone is reported for some rows only, either as once, few or many, or as a class for expanded clones.

J: TRBJ2-1; size: NA; V: TRBV27; D: NA; CDR3: CASSLWGGNEQFF; DNA: TGTGCCAGCAGTTTATGGGGAGGCAATGAGCAGTTCTTC
J: TRBJ2-3; size: NA; V: TRBV2; D: NA; CDR3: CASQYADTQYF; DNA: TGTGCCAGCCAGTACGCAGATACGCAGTATTTT
J: TRBJ1-1; size: NA; V: TRBV5-1; D: TRBD1; CDR3: CASSQQQGGNTEAFF; DNA: TGCGCCAGCAGCCAACAACAGGGGGGGAACACTGAAGCTTTCTTT
J: TRBJ1-1; size: few; V: TRBV7-9; D: NA; CDR3: CSSSLVNTEAFF; DNA: TGTTCCAGCAGCTTAGTAAACACTGAAGCTTTCTTT
J: TRBJ2-2; size: NA; V: TRBV7-8; D: NA; CDR3: CASSLEVRRSNTGELFF; DNA: TGTGCCAGCAGCTTAGAGGTTCGGAGAAGCAACACCGGGGAGCTGTTTTTT
J: TRBJ2-7; size: few; V: TRBV5-1; D: TRBD2; CDR3: CASSSLPASGGRPIEQYF; DNA: TGCGCCAGCAGCTCGCTGCCGGCGAGCGGGGGCCGACCTATCGAGCAGTACTTC
J: TRBJ2-1; size: NA; V: TRBV10-3; D: TRBD2; CDR3: CAISESTRLAGPYEQFF; DNA: TGTGCCATCAGTGAGTCGACTCGACTAGCGGGACCCTATGAGCAGTTCTTC
J: TRBJ2-7; size: once; V: TRBV5-1; D: NA; CDR3: CASSPEILYEQYF; DNA: TGCGCCAGCAGCCCCGAGATCCTCTACGAGCAGTACTTC
J: TRBJ2-1; size: few; V: TRBV6-6; D: TRBD2; CDR3: CATLGGAGGEQFF; DNA: TGTGCCACCCTTGGAGGCGCGGGAGGAGAGCAGTTCTTC
J: TRBJ1-1; size: NA; V: TRBV19; D: TRBD1; CDR3: CASTWTGSSEAFF; DNA: TGTGCCAGTACTTGGACAGGGAGTTCTGAAGCTTTCTTT
J: TRBJ1-6; size: many; V: TRBV6-1; D: TRBD1; CDR3: CASSEGGGGHSPLHF; DNA: TGTGCCAGCAGTGAAGGCGGAGGGGGCCATTCACCCCTCCACTTT
J: TRBJ1-5; size: once; V: TRBV2; D: TRBD1; CDR3: CASTGTGVHQPQHF; DNA: TGTGCCAGCACCGGGACAGGGGTGCATCAGCCCCAGCATTTT
J: TRBJ1-5; size: once; V: TRBV2; D: NA; CDR3: CASSDEGPQHF; DNA: TGTGCCAGCAGTGACGAGGGTCCCCAGCATTTT
J: TRBJ2-1; size: NA; V: TRBV7-6; D: NA; CDR3: CASSLAPRNNEQFF; DNA: TGTGCCAGCAGCTTAGCCCCTCGTAATAATGAGCAGTTCTTC
J: TRBJ1-2; size: NA; V: TRBV29-1; D: NA; CDR3: CSVTDREPYGYTF; DNA: TGCAGCGTTACAGACAGAGAGCCCTATGGCTACACCTTC
J: TRBJ2-2; size: NA; V: TRBV13; D: NA; CDR3: CASSLGHTGELFF; DNA: TGTGCCAGCAGCTTGGGGCACACCGGGGAGCTGTTTTTT
J: TRBJ2-1; size: NA; V: TRBV7-8; D: NA; CDR3: CASSLRGATYNEQFF; DNA: TGTGCCAGCAGCTTAAGGGGCGCTACCTACAATGAGCAGTTCTTC
J: TRBJ2-7; size: NA; V: TRBV10-1; D: NA; CDR3: CASSEGRGQREQYF; DNA: TGCGCCAGCAGTGAAGGGCGCGGGCAGCGCGAGCAGTACTTC
J: TRBJ2-1; size: once; V: TRBV5-8; D: NA; CDR3: CASSLLGTLNEQFF; DNA: TGTGCCAGCAGCCTATTGGGCACTCTAAATGAGCAGTTCTTC
J: TRBJ2-7; size: few; V: TRBV19; D: TRBD2; CDR3: CASSIVAGGYEQYF; DNA: TGTGCCAGTAGTATCGTGGCGGGGGGCTACGAGCAGTACTTC
J: TRBJ1-1; size: NA; V: TRBV5-6; D: TRBD1; CDR3: CASNQGGPSLSEAFF; DNA: TGTGCCAGCAACCAGGGGGGACCGAGTTTGTCTGAAGCTTTCTTT
J: TRBJ2-3; size: NA; V: TRBV19; D: TRBD2; CDR3: CASSIGLAGGHGYGDTQYF; DNA: TGTGCCAGTAGTATAGGTCTAGCGGGAGGCCACGGATATGGAGATACGCAGTATTTT
J: TRBJ1-2; size: NA; V: TRBV6-1; D: NA; CDR3: CASSDEVVGQLVSTF; DNA: TGTGCCAGCAGTGATGAGGTGGTTGGACAGTTAGTTAGCACCTTC
J: TRBJ1-1; size: NA; V: TRBV29-1; D: NA; CDR3: CSVRGGSYMNTEAFF; DNA: TGCAGCGTCCGTGGCGGCAGCTACATGAACACTGAAGCTTTCTTT
J: TRBJ1-5; size: NA; V: TRBV11-1; D: NA; CDR3: CASSEGGGQPQHF; DNA: TGTGCCAGCAGCGAGGGGGGGGGTCAGCCCCAGCATTTT
J: TRBJ2-7; size: NA; V: TRBV27; D: NA; CDR3: CASSYDPDAARQYF; DNA: TGTGCCAGCAGTTATGATCCGGATGCGGCGCGGCAGTACTTC
J: TRBJ2-7; size: NA; V: TRBV7-9; D: NA; CDR3: CASSSVGGLSYEQYF; DNA: TGTGCCAGCAGCTCAGTGGGGGGACTCTCCTACGAGCAGTACTTC
J: TRBJ2-1; size: NA; V: TRBV11-2; D: NA; CDR3: CASSFEYTGMGNEQFF; DNA: TGTGCCAGCAGCTTCGAGTATACAGGGATGGGGAATGAGCAGTTCTTC
J: TRBJ2-2; size: NA; V: TRBV27; D: NA; CDR3: CASKASGTREPLVNTGELFF; DNA: TGTGCCAGTAAAGCCTCCGGGACTCGTGAACCTCTTGTCAACACCGGGGAGCTGTTTTTT
J: TRBJ1-1; size: NA; V: TRBV6-5; D: NA; CDR3: CASSLGQNTEAFF; DNA: TGTGCCAGCAGTCTCGGACAGAACACTGAAGCTTTCTTT
J: TRBJ1-2; size: NA; V: TRBV7-9; D: NA; CDR3: CASTSTLVGRVDYGYTF; DNA: TGTGCCAGCACCTCTACTCTGGTGGGGAGAGTGGACTATGGCTACACCTTC
J: TRBJ1-2; size: NA; V: TRBV30; D: NA; CDR3: CAWRGGGGYTF; DNA: TGTGCCTGGAGGGGAGGAGGGGGCTACACCTTC
J: TRBJ2-7; size: NA; V: TRBV15; D: TRBD1; CDR3: CATSRDPGTGGREQYF; DNA: TGTGCCACCAGCAGAGATCCGGGGACAGGGGGCCGCGAGCAGTACTTC
J: TRBJ2-5; size: NA; V: TRBV27; D: TRBD1; CDR3: CASSSRQGQETQYF; DNA: TGTGCCAGCAGTTCCCGACAGGGCCAAGAGACCCAGTACTTC
J: TRBJ2-1; size: NA; V: TRBV6-5; D: NA; CDR3: CASSYPQGNRGNEQFF; DNA: TGTGCCAGCAGTTACCCACAGGGCAATCGGGGCAATGAGCAGTTCTTC
J: TRBJ2-7; size: NA; V: TRBV9; D: TRBD1; CDR3: CASSVGDRVGEQYF; DNA: TGTGCCAGCAGCGTAGGTGACAGGGTGGGGGAGCAGTACTTC
J: TRBJ1-2; size: NA; V: TRBV6-5; D: NA; CDR3: CASSYSEGTYGYTF; DNA: TGTGCCAGCAGTTACTCTGAGGGTACCTATGGCTACACCTTC
J: TRBJ1-1; size: NA; V: TRBV4-1; D: TRBD1; CDR3: CASSQGTGGTEACF; DNA: TGCGCCAGCAGCCAAGGGACAGGGGGTACTGAAGCTTGCTTT
J: TRBJ2-7; size: NA; V: TRBV11-1; D: TRBD1; CDR3: CASSLRVDRRGEQYF; DNA: TGTGCCAGCAGCTTACGTGTGGACAGGAGAGGGGAGCAGTACTTC
J: TRBJ2-1; size: NA; V: TRBV29-1; D: TRBD1; CDR3: CSVEGTVTYNEQFF; DNA: TGCAGCGTGGAAGGGACAGTCACCTACAATGAGCAGTTCTTC
J: TRBJ2-1; size: NA; V: TRBV4-2; D: TRBD2; CDR3: CASSQDLAGGYNEQFF; DNA: TGTGCCAGCAGCCAGGATCTAGCGGGAGGCTACAATGAGCAGTTCTTC
J: TRBJ1-1; size: NA; V: TRBV11-1; D: NA; CDR3: CASSYQEGSHTEAFF; DNA: TGTGCCAGCAGTTACCAGGAGGGGTCTCACACTGAAGCTTTCTTT
J: TRBJ2-3; size: NA; V: TRBV4-1; D: NA; CDR3: CASSQDTRPGTQYF; DNA: TGCGCCAGCAGCCAAGATACCCGGCCCGGGACGCAGTATTTT
J: TRBJ2-6; size: NA; V: TRBV25-1; D: NA; CDR3: CASEDSKFSGANVLTF; DNA: TGTGCCAGCGAAGACAGTAAATTCTCTGGGGCCAACGTCCTGACTTTC
J: TRBJ2-5; size: NA; V: TRBV28; D: NA; CDR3: CASSNRGQETQYF; DNA: TGTGCCAGCAGTAACCGGGGCCAAGAGACCCAGTACTTC
J: TRBJ2-3; size: NA; V: TRBV5-1; D: TRBD1; CDR3: CASSLGQGSADTQYF; DNA: TGCGCCAGCAGCCTCGGACAGGGGAGTGCAGATACGCAGTATTTT
J: TRBJ2-3; size: NA; V: TRBV7-9; D: TRBD2; CDR3: CSSSEASGVTDTQYF; DNA: TGTTCCAGCAGCGAGGCTAGCGGGGTCACAGATACGCAGTATTTT